This record covers a single T cell receptor beta chain. What it binds is not known. These data belong to a study of vaccination and CD4 T cells after COVID-19. Treatment indicated: roughly 11-day PBMC culture with coronavirus spike peptide pools or control peptides (ViraFEST assay). The study sequenced cultured CD4+ T cell DNA using the Oncomine TCR Beta short-read assay. TCRdb redid the calling of the PCR reads with MiXCR, one entry per CDR3 protein. The data contain about 4,000 distinct CDR3 sequences, roughly 35% of them singletons. Germline V gene lookup returns CDR1 SGHTA and CDR2 FQGTGA. V gave up 2 bases and J gave up 3 bases; unmatched junction bases: 1. The CDR3 has 13 amino acids.

The source material was CD4+ T cells from blood, cultured in vitro. V is TRBV7-3 and J is TRBJ2-7; TRBD2 agrees at 7 bases. This clonotype was obtained from a human donor who had recovered from COVID-19. Here the CDR3 reads CASSLGLGYEQYF. As DNA, the CDR3 is TGTGCCAGCAGCTTAGGACTAGGCTACGAGCAGTACTTC.